The rows below give T cell receptor beta chains drawn from one sample of a study of early T cells in non-severe SARS-CoV-2 infection. TCRdb recomputed calls from the 5' RACE reads with MiXCR, one row per CDR3 protein. This sample has over 55,000 distinct CDR3 sequences, with roughly 12% found just once. Sequencing was carried out using whole blood. The receptors here all came from an adult who was a healthcare worker with PCR-confirmed SARS-CoV-2 infection or an uninfected control (not recorded which). Both conserved end residues are part of each CDR3. The order of the fields is J gene, D gene, clone size, V gene, CDR3 protein, CDR3 DNA. The D gene is left open where the match is weak. Rows give clone size only sometimes, using once, few, many, or a class for an expanded clone.

TRBJ1-2	TRBD1	many	TRBV12-3/TRBV12-4	CASSKGQVGWGYTF	TGTGCCAGCAGCAAGGGACAGGTGGGATGGGGCTACACCTTC
TRBJ2-2	.	many	TRBV11-3	CASSWAAGGELFF	TGTGCCAGCAGCTGGGCGGCGGGAGGGGAGCTGTTTTTT
TRBJ2-6	.	many	TRBV4-1	CASSQDMDGAGANVLTF	TGCGCCAGCAGCCAAGATATGGATGGGGCTGGGGCCAACGTCCTGACTTTC
TRBJ2-3	TRBD1	few	TRBV7-6	CASSARTGVGDTQYF	TGTGCCAGCAGCGCCCGGACAGGGGTTGGAGATACGCAGTATTTT
TRBJ2-7	.	few	TRBV29-1	CSVGLFNEQYF	TGCAGCGTTGGACTTTTCAACGAGCAGTACTTC
TRBJ1-2	.	many	TRBV24-1	CATSEGSYYSGYTF	TGTGCCACCAGTGAGGGCAGCTACTATTCCGGCTACACCTTC
TRBJ2-3	TRBD2	few	TRBV7-9	CASIRSSGGATDTQYF	TGTGCCAGCATCAGGTCTAGCGGGGGGGCCACAGATACGCAGTATTTT
TRBJ1-1	.	many	TRBV6-2/TRBV6-3	CASIPEGGRHTEAFF	TGTGCCAGCATCCCCGAGGGGGGACGCCACACTGAAGCTTTCTTT
TRBJ1-5	TRBD1	.	TRBV4-1	CASSQIHGQGSNQPQHF	TGCGCCAGCAGCCAAATACATGGACAGGGGAGCAATCAGCCCCAGCATTTT
TRBJ2-7	.	many	TRBV5-4	CASSPLSPLDRTYEQYF	TGTGCCAGCAGCCCGCTATCGCCCCTAGACAGAACCTACGAGCAGTACTTC
TRBJ2-3	.	many	TRBV2	CASNPTGARTEKQYF	TGTGCCAGCAACCCAACCGGGGCCCGCACGGAAAAACAGTATTTT
TRBJ2-3	.	few	TRBV14	CASSQLLSGTQYF	TGTGCCAGCAGCCAATTACTCTCCGGAACGCAGTATTTT
TRBJ2-5	.	many	TRBV20-1	CSASGGPIQETQYF	TGCAGTGCTAGCGGGGGACCAATTCAAGAGACCCAGTACTTC
TRBJ2-7	.	.	TRBV6-5	CASRVPVGNEQYF	TGTGCCAGCAGAGTGCCAGTAGGTAACGAGCAGTACTTC
TRBJ1-5	.	.	TRBV19	CASSEAQQPQHF	TGTGCCAGTAGTGAAGCACAACAGCCCCAGCATTTT
TRBJ2-1	.	many	TRBV12-3/TRBV12-4	CASSSDPADEQFF	TGTGCCAGCAGTTCAGACCCCGCGGATGAGCAGTTCTTC
TRBJ2-5	TRBD2	few	TRBV5-1	CASRMLAGGYQETQYF	TGCGCCAGCAGGATGCTAGCGGGGGGGTACCAAGAGACCCAGTACTTC
TRBJ2-7	.	.	TRBV11-2	CASSLWATAGFSYEQYF	TGTGCCAGCAGCTTATGGGCGACAGCCGGTTTCTCCTACGAGCAGTACTTC
TRBJ2-5	.	many	TRBV11-2	CASNLRSQETQYF	TGTGCCAGCAACCTAAGGAGTCAAGAGACCCAGTACTTC
TRBJ2-1	TRBD2	few	TRBV4-1	CASSLGLAGHNEQFF	TGCGCCAGCAGCCTCGGACTAGCGGGGCACAATGAGCAGTTCTTC
TRBJ1-5	.	.	TRBV2	CASRPGSYSNQPQHF	TGTGCCAGCAGGCCCGGGAGCTATAGCAATCAGCCCCAGCATTTT
TRBJ2-5	.	.	TRBV12-3/TRBV12-4	CASSFRPGAGTPGTQYF	TGTGCCAGCAGTTTCCGGCCAGGGGCGGGAACCCCGGGGACCCAGTACTTC
TRBJ2-1	.	.	TRBV2	CASSGGSGGGANEQFF	TGTGCCAGCAGTGGAGGTAGCGGAGGGGGGGCCAATGAGCAGTTCTTC
TRBJ1-1	TRBD1	few	TRBV29-1	CSVERGQYTEAFF	TGCAGCGTTGAAAGGGGGCAGTACACTGAAGCTTTCTTT
TRBJ2-2	.	many	TRBV28	CAIHTANTGELFF	TGTGCCATACATACAGCGAACACCGGGGAGCTGTTTTTT
TRBJ2-7	.	many	TRBV12-3/TRBV12-4	CASSLRLEADYEQYF	TGTGCCAGCAGTCTCCGACTAGAAGCGGATTACGAGCAGTACTTC
TRBJ1-6	.	many	TRBV12-3/TRBV12-4	CASKLGGESPLHF	TGTGCCAGCAAGTTAGGGGGGGAATCACCCCTCCACTTT
TRBJ1-1	.	many	TRBV5-1	CASSLDSSVNTEAFF	TGCGCCAGCAGCTTGGACAGTTCCGTGAACACTGAAGCTTTCTTT
TRBJ1-1	.	many	TRBV5-1	CASSLVNTEAFF	TGCGCCAGCAGCTTGGTGAACACTGAAGCTTTCTTT
TRBJ2-1	TRBD1	many	TRBV4-1	CASSLTGTGHNEQFF	TGCGCCAGCAGCCTTACCGGGACAGGGCACAATGAGCAGTTCTTC
TRBJ2-1	TRBD2	many	TRBV6-5	CASSRSSGTYNEQFF	TGTGCCAGCAGTCGGAGTAGCGGGACCTACAATGAGCAGTTCTTC
TRBJ1-5	.	few	TRBV18	CASSPLSNQPQHF	TGTGCCAGCTCACCCCTTAGCAATCAGCCCCAGCATTTT
TRBJ2-3	.	many	TRBV11-3	CASSSRGAGVSDSTDTQYF	TGTGCCAGCAGCTCCCGGGGGGCGGGAGTCAGCGATAGCACAGATACGCAGTATTTT
TRBJ2-7	.	.	TRBV29-1	CSVQSGYSYEQYF	TGCAGCGTTCAAAGCGGGTACTCCTACGAGCAGTACTTC
TRBJ1-4	.	many	TRBV14	CASSQAGLTNEKLFF	TGTGCCAGCAGCCAAGCCGGGTTAACTAATGAAAAACTGTTTTTT
TRBJ2-7	TRBD2	many	TRBV6-2/TRBV6-3	CASSYGLAGGQSYEQYF	TGTGCCAGCAGTTACGGGCTAGCGGGGGGCCAAAGCTACGAGCAGTACTTC
TRBJ1-2	.	many	TRBV3-1	CASSQEKASGFGYTF	TGTGCCAGCAGCCAAGAAAAGGCCTCAGGTTTTGGCTACACCTTC
TRBJ1-4	TRBD1	many	TRBV15	CATSGQGGRKTNEKLFF	TGTGCCACCAGCGGACAGGGGGGCCGTAAGACTAATGAAAAACTGTTTTTT
TRBJ2-6	.	.	TRBV6-5	CASSYSGGSGANVLTF	TGTGCCAGCAGTTACTCCGGAGGGTCTGGGGCCAACGTCCTGACTTTC
TRBJ2-5	.	many	TRBV20-1	CSARTGILETQYF	TGCAGTGCGCGAACCGGGATCCTGGAGACCCAGTACTTC
TRBJ2-7	.	.	TRBV29-1	CSITKGLSYEQYF	TGCAGCATTACGAAGGGACTCTCCTACGAGCAGTACTTC
TRBJ1-5	.	.	TRBV9	CASSVEAVKNQPQHF	TGTGCCAGCAGCGTAGAGGCAGTTAAAAATCAGCCCCAGCATTTT
TRBJ1-1	TRBD1	many	TRBV6-6	CASSFQGGTEAFF	TGTGCCAGCAGTTTTCAGGGGGGCACTGAAGCTTTCTTT
TRBJ1-2	.	.	TRBV27	CASKLGRGNYGYTF	TGTGCCAGCAAACTCGGACGGGGAAACTATGGCTACACCTTC
TRBJ2-3	TRBD2	few	TRBV4-1	CASSQARGLALSTDTQYF	TGCGCCAGCAGCCAGGCTAGGGGACTAGCGCTAAGCACAGATACGCAGTATTTT